This TCR beta chain was sequenced for a study of blood T cell repertoires in COVID-19. About the study: The United States, Italy and Spain provided the acute and convalescent COVID-19 samples. T cells, B-cell-depleted T cells, or PBMCs supplied cDNA or gDNA.

Authors' processing steps: Estimation of nucleated cell counts relied on the amplification of reference gene primers. The method was immunoSEQ multiplex PCR; TCRdb's version includes in-frame clones alone and lacks a portion of them. V and J calls and clone size are those listed in that table; D and trimming were worked out from the DNA. The data hold 65,000 to 95,000 clones, with around 79% observed a single time. The CDR3 is 15 residues long. V shed 6 bases and J shed 7 bases, with 19 bases lying between them. Looked up from germline, CDR1 is SGHVS and CDR2 is FQNEAQ. The rearrangement uses TRBV7-8 and TRBJ2-1, with D possibly TRBD1 on 6 matching bases. Sequenced input: peripheral blood. The clonotype was recovered from a human donor in a cohort sampled during active COVID-19. The CDR3: CASSSTGIRFNEQFF. The CDR3 bases are TGTGCCAGCAGTTCAACAGGGATTAGGTTTAATGAGCAGTTCTTC.